Presented here are 13 T cell receptor beta chains from one specimen sequenced in a study of CD8+CD57+ T cells in acquired aplastic anemia. Genomic DNA, serving as template, underwent TCR beta VDJ and CDR3 profiling. TCRdb analysed the reads with MiXCR anew, one entry per CDR3 protein. The table includes 400,000 to 500,000 distinct CDR3 sequences, around 72% detected once. Sequenced material: sorted CD4+, CD8+, or CD8+CD57+ T cells (not recorded which) from PBMCs. The origin of the receptors is a human donor in good health, serving as a control.

Comment on this clonotype: At one boundary the junction diverges from the germline segment, which might be a read error. V usage is TRBV7-9 and J usage is TRBJ2-5; a possible D gene is TRBD2 (5 bases). The germline gives CDR1 SEHNR, CDR2 FQNEAQ (reference sequence). The CDR3 is 13 residues long. DNA for the CDR3: TGTGCCAGCAGCTTCCGGGGTGGGGAGACCAAGTACTTC. Amino acids: CASSFRGGETKYF.

The chain links TRBV10-1 to TRBJ1-5, with D tentatively TRBD1 (5 bases). Per germline, CDR1 WNHNN and CDR2 SYGVQD (reference sequence). This CDR3 contains 15 residues. V was pared by 7 bases and J by 5 bases, with 18 bases between. CDR3 residues: CASTESGTGDQPQHF. In nucleotides, the CDR3 is TGCGCCAGCACCGAGTCCGGGACGGGAGATCAGCCCCAGCATTTT.

This clonotype was detected a few times. The chain is built from TRBV20-1 and TRBJ2-2; D unclear. The germline gives CDR1 DFQATT, CDR2 SNEGSKA (reference sequence). Trimming removed 8 bases at V and 3 bases at J, with 13 bases between. The CDR3 consists of 13 residues. The CDR3 protein is CSPLDVDTGELFF. The CDR3 nucleotides read TGCAGTCCCTTGGACGTTGACACCGGGGAGCTGTTTTTT.

Details on this clonotype: Sequence at one end of the junction differs from germline and may be a read error. The chain carries TRBV9 and TRBJ1-1; D remains ambiguous. Germline V gene lookup returns CDR1 SGDLS and CDR2 YYNGEE. CDR3 size: 14 residues. CDR3 region: CASSATSDHTYNVF. The CDR3 nucleotides read TGTGCCAGCAGCGCAACCAGCGATCATACCTACAATGTCTTT.

Turning to this clonotype: Lacking the conserved final phenylalanine or tryptophan, this CDR3 likely reflects a read error. No DNA is shown, since the ends of the CDR3 on it are uncertain; the CDR3 is the one TCRdb lists. The chain employs TRBV6-1 and TRBJ1-1; the DNA was not used to check the table's D call, TRBD1. Counting both end residues, the CDR3 totals 11 amino acids. Germline-derived CDR1 and CDR2 are MNHNS and SASEGT. CDR3 region: CASSQSGGVFL.

J is TRBJ1-2 and V is TRBV9; D is uncertain. The germline CDR1 and CDR2 sequences are SGDLS and YYNGEE. V lost 6 bases to trimming and J lost 9 bases, with 27 bases between them. The CDR3 contains 16 residues. The CDR3 reads CASTPRGKVGAVRYTF. The CDR3 DNA follows: TGTGCCAGCACCCCCCGGGGAAAGGTGGGAGCAGTACGCTACACCTTC.

Turning to this clonotype: This CDR3 fails to terminate in the conserved phenylalanine or tryptophan, so it likely reflects a read error. It is unclear where the CDR3 begins or ends on the DNA, so no DNA is shown, and the CDR3 is as TCRdb lists it. V is TRBV19 and J is TRBJ2-3; the table calls TRBD1, which could not be checked here. The CDR3 region is 15 residues in length, termini included. In germline, CDR1 is LNHDA, CDR2 SQIVND (reference sequence). The chain's CDR3 is CASSIDRSQPQHFCD.

This clonotype was counted ten times or more. The gene calls are TRBV4-3 and TRBJ1-6; 7 bases agree with TRBD1. The CDR3 covers 17 residues. V was clipped by 3 bases and J by 5 bases; unmatched bases: 10. CDR1 and CDR2 from the germline V gene are LGHNA and YSLEER. CDR3 sequence: CASSQWRGPPDNSPLHF. CDR3 nucleotides: TGCGCCAGCAGCCAGTGGAGGGGGCCCCCTGATAATTCACCCCTCCACTTT.

Comment on this clonotype: A read error may account for a junction end that differs from germline. The chain joins TRBV2 to TRBJ2-5, with D unresolved. CDR1 is SNHLY, CDR2 FYNNEI, per germline. The CDR3 length is 14 residues. The CDR3 sequence: CAGTTKTGQETQYF. CDR3 DNA sequence: TGCGCCGGAACGACAAAGACTGGACAAGAGACCCAGTACTTC.

The rearrangement joins TRBV7-2 to TRBJ1-2; unclear D gene. Per the germline V gene, CDR1 is SGHTA and CDR2 is FQGNSA. V lost 5 bases and J lost 10, with 26 bases in between. The CDR3 totals 16 residues. The CDR3 DNA sequence: TGTGCCAGCAGCGCAGTGGAGGAGTCGCCGAAGTACTTCTACACCTTC. Translated: CASSAVEESPKYFYTF.

This clonotype was recorded many times. This chain's CDR3 is CASSQQAYGYTF. DNA of the CDR3: TGTGCCAGCAGTCAACAGGCCTATGGCTACACCTTC. The chain recombines TRBV12-3 or TRBV12-4 with TRBJ1-2, with D maybe TRBD1 (5 bases). V lost 5 bases and J 4 bases, leaving 8 bases between the germline ends. The CDR3 contains 12 residues.

This chain links TRBV29-1 with TRBJ2-1, with 10 bases matching TRBD2. CDR1 and CDR2 from the germline V gene are SQVTM and ANQGSEA. This CDR3 spans 16 amino acids. CDR3 loop: CGSSEEGGTSVNEQFF. CDR3 nucleotide sequence: TGCGGCAGTAGCGAAGAGGGCGGGACTAGCGTCAATGAGCAGTTCTTC.

This clonotype appeared a single time. Given the absence of the conserved phenylalanine or tryptophan at the CDR3 end, a read error is likely. Because the CDR3's place on the DNA is in doubt, the DNA is left out and the CDR3 is given as listed by TCRdb. The chain is built from TRBV7-9 and TRBJ1-4. The CDR3 sequence runs 13 residues, both termini included. Germline CDR1 is SEHNR and CDR2 is FQNEAQ (reference sequence). This CDR3 is CASSLVGHEKLFG.